This T cell receptor (beta chain) was recorded in a study of shared clonotypes between healthy human individuals. The method was immunoSEQ multiplex PCR; TCRdb's version includes in-frame clones alone and lacks a portion of them. Here the sample spans 2 million to 3 million clones, roughly 93% being singletons. Both subsets, CD45RA+ naive and CD45RA-negative memory, were split from the CD4+ cells. The CDR3 spans 17 residues. V was shortened by 4 bases and J by 3 bases, with 20 bases between the two germline ends. CDR1 KGHSH and CDR2 LQKENI come from the germline V gene. Whole-study results and caveats: Larger estimated richness was generally seen in naive subsets than in memory subsets.

Comments on this clone: What it binds is not known.

The chain employs TRBV18 and TRBJ2-3, with D maybe TRBD2 (7 bases). The sequenced material came from naive CD4+ T cells from PBMCs. Specified subset: CD45RA+ positively selected. The TCR was taken from a man between 18 and 35 years old in good health. Some clones in this sample may be carry-over from other donors' samples. The CDR3: CASSRARGLAETDTQYF. DNA for the CDR3: TGTGCCAGCTCACGAGCCCGGGGGCTAGCGGAAACAGATACGCAGTATTTT.